The present T cell receptor beta chain was sequenced within a study of cytomegalovirus exposure and HLA in healthy donors. Study results and limitations: According to the study, 180 or so TCR beta chains were cytomegalovirus-associated. The authors considered a cluster of highly shared sequence variants likely to be a sequencing artifact. After further analysis at a later stage, 16,951 TCR beta sequences were associated with HLA alleles at 0.05 false discovery rate.

In the case of this clone: No antigen is known for it.

Everyone who donated was a healthy bone marrow donor. The germline CDR1 and CDR2 sequences are SNHLY and FYNNEI. The CDR3 length is 13 residues. The germline V and J ends were trimmed by 7 bases and 5 bases, with 11 bases remaining between them. 60 Vbeta and 13 Jbeta primers were used in PCR. Method: immunoSEQ multiplex PCR; TCRdb's copy keeps in-frame clones and lacks some. This table holds some 140,000 clones. This clonotype was sampled from a woman in her fifties or sixties in good health and CMV-seronegative. Sequences were obtained from PBMCs. The chain links TRBV2 to TRBJ2-2, with TRBD2 as a possible D gene (5 bases). The CDR3 loop reads CASNGIRTGELFF. CDR3 coding DNA: TGTGCCAGCAACGGGATCAGAACCGGGGAGCTGTTTTTT.